Sequencing of this T cell receptor beta chain was carried out in a study of T cells in Graves' hyperthyroidism and ophthalmopathy. As to this clonotype: Its antigen is not identified.

This CDR3 contains 14 residues. Losses at the gene ends were 8 bases for V and 1 base for J; bases not matched to a gene: 3. Germline V gene lookup returns CDR1 ENHRY and CDR2 SYGVKD. Findings and limits, study-wide: From stable hyperthyroidism, ophthalmopathy was separated by a 13 V-J model.

Amplification targeted TCR beta CDR3 regions from RNA transcripts. When the TCR CDR3 underwent first-round RT-PCR, the HTBI primer set was used. Via MiXCR, TCRdb re-called the multiplex PCR reads, giving one row per CDR3 protein. Seen here are about 570,000 distinct CDR3 sequences, around 42% observed once, and the top ten hold 15% to 20%. The sequenced sample was peripheral blood or thyroid tissue (not recorded which). The J gene is TRBJ1-1, the V gene TRBV10-3; TRBD1 matches 11 bases. This TCR came from an adult woman with Graves' disease, either hyperthyroidism or ophthalmopathy (not recorded which). The CDR3 protein is CAIGGTGGNTEAFF. The CDR3 DNA follows: TGTGCCATCGGCGGGACAGGGGGGAACACTGAAGCTTTCTTT.